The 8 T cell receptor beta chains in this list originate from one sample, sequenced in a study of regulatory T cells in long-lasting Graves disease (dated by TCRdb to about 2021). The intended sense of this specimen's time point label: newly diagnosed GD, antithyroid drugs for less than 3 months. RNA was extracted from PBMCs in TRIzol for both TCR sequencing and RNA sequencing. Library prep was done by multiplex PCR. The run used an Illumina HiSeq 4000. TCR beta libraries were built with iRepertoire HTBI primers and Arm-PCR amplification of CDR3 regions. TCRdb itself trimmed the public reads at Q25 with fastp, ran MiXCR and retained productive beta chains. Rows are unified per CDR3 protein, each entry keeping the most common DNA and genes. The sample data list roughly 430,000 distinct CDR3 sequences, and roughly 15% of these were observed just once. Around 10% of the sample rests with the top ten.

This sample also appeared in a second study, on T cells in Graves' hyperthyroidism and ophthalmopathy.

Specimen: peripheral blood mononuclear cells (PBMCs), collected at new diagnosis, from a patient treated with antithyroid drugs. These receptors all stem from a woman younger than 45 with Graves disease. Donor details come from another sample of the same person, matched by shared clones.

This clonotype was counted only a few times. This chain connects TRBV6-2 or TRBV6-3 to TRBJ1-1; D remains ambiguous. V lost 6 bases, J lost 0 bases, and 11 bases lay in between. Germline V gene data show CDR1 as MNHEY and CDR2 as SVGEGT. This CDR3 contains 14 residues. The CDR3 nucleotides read TGTGCCAGCAGAAACAGCAATATGAACACTGAAGCTTTCTTT. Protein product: CASRNSNMNTEAFF.

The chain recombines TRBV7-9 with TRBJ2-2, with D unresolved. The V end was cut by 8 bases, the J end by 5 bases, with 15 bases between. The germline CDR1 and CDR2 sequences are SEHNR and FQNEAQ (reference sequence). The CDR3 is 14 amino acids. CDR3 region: CASHSPPDTGELFF. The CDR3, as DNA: TGTGCCAGCCATAGCCCTCCCGATACCGGGGAGCTGTTTTTT.

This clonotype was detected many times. The CDR3 DNA reads as TGCAGTGCTAGAGTTGTTCCGGGACAGGGAGACCATGGCTACACCTTC. Translating it yields CSARVVPGQGDHGYTF. The rearrangement uses TRBV20-1 and TRBJ1-2, with 9 bases identical to TRBD1. This CDR3 has 16 residues. Trimming at V came to 1 base and at J to 6 bases, leaving 12 bases not matched to a gene. Germline V gives CDR1 DFQATT, CDR2 SNEGSKA (reference sequence).

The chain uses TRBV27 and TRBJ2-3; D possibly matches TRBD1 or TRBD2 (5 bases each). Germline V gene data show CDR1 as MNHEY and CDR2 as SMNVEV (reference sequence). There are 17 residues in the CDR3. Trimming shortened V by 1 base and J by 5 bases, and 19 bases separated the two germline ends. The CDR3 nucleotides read TGTGCCAGCAGTTTATACCGGGACCCCGGCGGCGGAGATACGCAGTATTTT. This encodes CASSLYRDPGGGDTQYF.

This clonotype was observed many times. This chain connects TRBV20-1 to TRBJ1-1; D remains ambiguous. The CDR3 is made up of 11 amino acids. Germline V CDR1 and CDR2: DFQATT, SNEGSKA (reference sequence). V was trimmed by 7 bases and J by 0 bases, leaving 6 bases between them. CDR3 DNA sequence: TGCAGTGGGGAGATGAACACTGAAGCTTTCTTT. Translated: CSGEMNTEAFF.

The CDR3 sequence: CASSIDVLTQYF. The CDR3 region has the DNA TGTGCCAGCAGCATCGATGTGTTGACCCAGTACTTC. The rearrangement joins TRBV7-8 to TRBJ2-5; D uncertain. Germline lookup yields CDR1 SGHVS and CDR2 FQNEAQ. The V gene lost 5 bases and the J gene lost 7 bases, with 11 bases spanning the gap. This CDR3 spans 12 amino acids.

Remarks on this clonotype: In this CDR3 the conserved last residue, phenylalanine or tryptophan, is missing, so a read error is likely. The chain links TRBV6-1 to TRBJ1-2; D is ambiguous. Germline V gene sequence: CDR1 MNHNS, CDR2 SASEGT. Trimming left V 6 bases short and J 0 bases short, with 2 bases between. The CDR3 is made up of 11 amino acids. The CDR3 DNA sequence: TGTGCCAGCAGGGCTAACTATGGCTACACCTCC. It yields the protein CASRANYGYTS.

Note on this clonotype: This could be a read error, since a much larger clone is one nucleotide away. The CDR3 here is CASSSTDRRGQPRHF. In DNA, the CDR3 is TGTGCCAGCAGTTCGACAGACCGTAGGGGTCAGCCCCGGCATTTT. This chain links TRBV11-2 with TRBJ1-5; perhaps TRBD1 as D (5 bases). CDR3 length: 15 amino acids. Looked up from germline, CDR1 is SGHAT and CDR2 is FQNNGV.